These 6 T cell receptor beta chains came from one sample sequenced in a study of Graves' ophthalmopathy and Graves' hyperthyroidism. Transcripts of RNA were the source for amplifying TCR beta CDR3 regions. In the first round, RT-PCR was carried out with HTBI primers, and a multiplex PCR formed the second round. MiXCR, run by TCRdb on the multiplex PCR reads, gives a single entry per CDR3 protein. The sample carries about 400,000 distinct CDR3 sequences, around 17% recorded once. Sequenced: peripheral blood. These receptors were collected from a woman under 30 with Graves' ophthalmopathy.

The genes are TRBV2 and TRBJ2-7, with no clear D. This CDR3 region has 12 residues. Trimming took 6 bases from V and 2 from J, leaving 8 bases between them. Germline V gives CDR1 SNHLY, CDR2 FYNNEI. In DNA, the CDR3 is TGTGCCAGCAGCCAACCAGCCTACGAGCAGTACTTC. Residues: CASSQPAYEQYF.

The V gene is TRBV4-1, the J gene TRBJ2-5; D remains unclear. Trimming shortened V by 1 base and J by 5 bases, and 20 bases separated the two germline ends. Germline V lookup: CDR1 MGHRA, CDR2 YSYEKL. The CDR3 is 17 amino acids. The CDR3 coding sequence is TGCGCCAGCAGCCAAGTTGACCTGGTTCCTTTCGGGGAGACCCAGTACTTC. Its protein product is CASSQVDLVPFGETQYF.

This clonotype was seen many times. The V and J genes are TRBV11-2 and TRBJ1-2; the D gene is possibly TRBD1 (5 bases). The germline V and J ends were trimmed by 2 bases and 5 bases, with 18 bases remaining between them. This CDR3 spans 16 amino acids. The V gene's germline CDR1 is SGHAT and CDR2 FQNNGV. The CDR3 DNA sequence: TGTGCCAGCAGCTTATATTCGGGGGGACTGGGTTATGGCTACACCTTC. Translated, it gives CASSLYSGGLGYGYTF.

This clonotype was seen repeatedly, ten times or more. This rearrangement joins TRBV6-5 to TRBJ2-2; TRBD1 agrees at 8 bases. J gave up 5 bases and V 0 bases, and 8 bases lay outside the gene matches. Germline V gene lookup returns CDR1 MNHEY and CDR2 SVGAGI. The CDR3 is 17 amino acids. CDR3 sequence reads: CASSYSPGGIGTGELFF. CDR3 nucleotides: TGTGCCAGCAGTTACTCCCCAGGGGGCATAGGGACCGGGGAGCTGTTTTTT.

In its sample, this clonotype was seen many times. The chain joins TRBV5-1 to TRBJ2-5, with a weak D call TRBD1 (6 bases). Germline CDR1 and CDR2: SGHRS and YFSETQ. The CDR3 totals 12 residues. V was clipped by 3 bases and J by 7 bases, with 10 bases between them. The CDR3 region is CASSSRQATQYF. The CDR3 DNA reads TGCGCCAGCAGCTCCCGACAGGCGACCCAGTACTTC.

Many counts were recorded for this clonotype. The V and J genes are TRBV28 and TRBJ1-2; maybe TRBD1 (6 bases). Germline V gene data show CDR1 as MDHEN and CDR2 as SYDVKM. The CDR3 is 15 amino acids. The V end was cut by 4 bases, the J end by 4 bases, with 16 bases between. The CDR3 sequence is CASSSAGGESYGYTF. CDR3 nucleotide sequence: TGTGCCAGCAGTTCTGCGGGGGGCGAGAGCTATGGCTACACCTTC.